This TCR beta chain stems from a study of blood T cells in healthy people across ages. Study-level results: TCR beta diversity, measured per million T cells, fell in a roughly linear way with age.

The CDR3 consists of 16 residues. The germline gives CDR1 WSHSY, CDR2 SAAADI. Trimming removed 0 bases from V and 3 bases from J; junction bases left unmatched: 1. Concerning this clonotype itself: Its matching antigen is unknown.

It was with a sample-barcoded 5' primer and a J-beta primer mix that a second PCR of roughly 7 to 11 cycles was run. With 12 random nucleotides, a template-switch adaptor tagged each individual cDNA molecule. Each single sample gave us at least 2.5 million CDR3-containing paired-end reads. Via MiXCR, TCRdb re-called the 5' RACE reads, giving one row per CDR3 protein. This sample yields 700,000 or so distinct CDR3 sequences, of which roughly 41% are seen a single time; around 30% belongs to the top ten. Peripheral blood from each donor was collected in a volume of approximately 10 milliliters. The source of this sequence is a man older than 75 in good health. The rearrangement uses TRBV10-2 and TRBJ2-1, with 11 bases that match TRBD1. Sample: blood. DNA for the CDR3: TGCGCCAGCAGTGAGTCCGGGACAGGGGGCTACAATGAGCAGTTCTTC. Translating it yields CASSESGTGGYNEQFF.